This TCR beta chain was found in a study of cytomegalovirus exposure and HLA in healthy donors. Both 60 Vbeta primers and 13 Jbeta primers went into the PCR. Only in-frame clones appear in the TCRdb table, and some are missing; sequencing was by immunoSEQ multiplex PCR. The sample contains about 100,000 clones, 75% of which appear only once. This CDR3 is built from 17 residues. The trim removed 5 bases at V and 3 bases at J, leaving 10 bases unmatched. Germline V gene data show CDR1 as MNHEY and CDR2 as SMNVEV (reference sequence). The sequence was obtained from a man aged 45-65 years in good health and CMV-seronegative. The chain has TRBV27 and TRBJ2-6; 7 nucleotides match TRBD2. The specimen sequenced was PBMCs. CDR3 protein: CASSPGGFGLGANVLTF. In DNA, the CDR3 is TGTGCCAGCAGTCCGGGGGGTTTTGGGCTTGGGGCCAACGTCCTGACTTTC.